The 9 T cell receptor beta chains below all came from one sample that was sequenced in a study of blood T cells in healthy people across ages. A sample-barcoded 5' primer and a J-beta primer mix were used in a second PCR of roughly 6 to 12 cycles. TCRdb itself ran the 5' RACE reads through MiXCR, one entry per CDR3 protein. Of roughly 680,000 distinct CDR3 sequences in the sample, approximately 52% were seen once. Material: blood. Receptors were obtained from a woman over 75 in good health.

This chain connects TRBV4-3 to TRBJ1-1, with 7 bases matching TRBD1. The CDR3 consists of 15 residues. Losses at the gene ends were 4 bases for V and 1 base for J; bases not matched to a gene: 6. The germline gives CDR1 LGHNA, CDR2 YSLEER. The CDR3 region has the DNA TGCGCCAGCAGCCCTGGGGACAGAGAGAACACTGAAGCTTTCTTT. It is translated as CASSPGDRENTEAFF.

The CDR3 here is CASSLINRGTYNEQFF. In nucleotides, the CDR3 is TGTGCCAGCAGCCTCATTAACAGGGGAACCTACAATGAGCAGTTCTTC. The rearrangement uses TRBV7-9 and TRBJ2-1, with TRBD1 matching over 7 bases. With V trimmed by 5 bases and J by 2 bases, 9 bases remained unmatched. Per the germline V gene, CDR1 is SEHNR and CDR2 is FQNEAQ (reference sequence). The length of the CDR3 is 16 residues.

There are a few counts of this clonotype. The chain couples TRBV9 to TRBJ2-2; no definite D call. The CDR3 length is 14 residues. V was pared by 2 bases and J by 4 bases, with 9 bases between. Germline CDR1 reads SGDLS; CDR2 reads YYNGEE. The CDR3: CASSVHLSTGELFF. DNA for the CDR3: TGTGCCAGCAGCGTCCATTTAAGCACCGGGGAGCTGTTTTTT.

This clonotype was counted once. The junction and the germline gene differ at one end; a read error may be behind it. This rearrangement joins TRBV7-3 to TRBJ2-1, with D possibly TRBD2 on 6 matching bases. The CDR3 loop spans 12 amino acids. Germline lookup yields CDR1 SGHTA and CDR2 FQGTGA. The CDR3 region is CVSSSGSNEQFF. The CDR3, as DNA: TGTGTCAGCAGCTCCGGGAGCAATGAGCAGTTCTTC.

This clonotype has just a few counts. The chain joins TRBV14 to TRBJ1-1; D unresolved. The germline CDR1 and CDR2 sequences are SGHDN and FVKESK. Trimming left V 1 base short and J 1 base short, with 7 bases between. This CDR3 comprises 14 residues. CDR3 sequence reads: CASSQVRENTEAFF. CDR3 sequence (DNA): TGTGCCAGCAGCCAAGTGCGAGAGAACACTGAAGCTTTCTTT.

The chain is built from TRBV10-1 and TRBJ2-5; D is possibly TRBD1 or TRBD2 (5 bases each). The CDR3 is 15 amino acids. V was shortened by 8 bases and J by 11 bases, with 27 bases between the two germline ends. Germline assignment: CDR1 WNHNN and CDR2 SYGVQD (reference sequence). CDR3 sequence reads: CASAGRSGAGNEQYF. CDR3 DNA sequence: TGCGCCAGCGCCGGCAGATCCGGGGCAGGCAATGAGCAGTACTTC.

This clonotype was picked up many times. DNA for the CDR3: TGTGCCAGCAGCCGCCAAGGCGGCGGGATCTCCTACGAGCAGTACTTC. This gives the protein CASSRQGGGISYEQYF. This chain connects TRBV4-2 to TRBJ2-7, with D possibly being TRBD2 (6 bases). The germline V gene has CDR1 LGHNA and CDR2 YNFKEQ. The CDR3 consists of 16 residues. V lost 4 bases, J lost 0 bases, and 16 bases lay in between.

The chain couples TRBV5-1 to TRBJ2-3; 8 nucleotides align to TRBD2. Germline V gives CDR1 SGHRS, CDR2 YFSETQ. V was clipped by 0 bases and J by 2 bases; unmatched bases: 5. This CDR3 contains 16 residues. CDR3 protein: CASSLALAGFTDTQYF. The CDR3 nucleotides read TGCGCCAGCAGCTTGGCTCTAGCGGGTTTCACAGATACGCAGTATTTT.

V gene TRBV28 combines with J gene TRBJ1-5, with 10 bases that match TRBD1. With 4 bases clipped from V and 5 bases from J, the junction kept 8 bases outside the gene matches. CDR3 length: 16 amino acids. Germline V gene data show CDR1 as MDHEN and CDR2 as SYDVKM. The CDR3 loop reads CASSSTGGPPDQPQHF. The CDR3 DNA is TGTGCCAGCAGTTCGACAGGGGGCCCCCCGGATCAGCCCCAGCATTTT. The entire variable domain, with the rest obtained from reference TRBV28 and TRBJ1-5, is as follows: DVKVTQSSRYLVKRTGEKVFLECVQDMDHENMFWYRQDPGLGLRLIYFSYDVKMKEKGDIPEGYSVSREKKERFSLILESASTNQTSMYLCASSSTGGPPDQPQHFGDGTRLSIL.